Listed below are T cell receptor beta chains from one sample, sequenced in a study of graft-versus-host responses after intestinal transplantation. No antigen has been assigned to these receptors. The assay was immunoSEQ multiplex PCR, and TCRdb's table has in-frame clones only and misses some. Of tens of thousands of clones in the sample, roughly 84% were seen once. Sequenced material: unstimulated CD4+ T cells sorted from spleen or lymph node cells, taken before transplant. All receptors derive from a human donor who was the organ donor for an intestinal transplant. The CDR3 runs from the conserved cysteine through the conserved F or W. D genes are given only for firm matches.

V gene	D gene	J gene	CDR3 protein
TRBV29-1	-	TRBJ1-6	CSVRSGDNSPLHF
TRBV7-2	-	TRBJ1-3	CASSHPEGPGNTIYF
TRBV29-1	-	TRBJ1-2	CSVLGQAYGYTF
TRBV5-6	-	TRBJ2-1	CASSLSEAREQFF
TRBV7-9	-	TRBJ1-2	CASSPGTSYGYTF
TRBV9	-	TRBJ2-1	CASGTRGEDRNNEQFF
TRBV7-2	-	TRBJ1-5	CASSPGQRQPQHF
TRBV27	-	TRBJ2-1	CASSRSASSYNEQFF
TRBV4-3	TRBD1	TRBJ1-5	CASSQTDRGRGQPQHF
TRBV4-1	TRBD1	TRBJ2-1	CASSQVWWTGDNEQFF
TRBV6-1	TRBD1	TRBJ1-3	CAGSVGTGEYF
TRBV27	TRBD1	TRBJ2-5	CASRRQGSQETQYF
TRBV5-1	-	TRBJ2-1	CASALANEQFF
TRBV7-3	TRBD2	TRBJ2-2	CASSPRLAGSGELFF
TRBV6-5	TRBD2	TRBJ2-6	CASSYSGGSGANVLTF
TRBV7-8	-	TRBJ1-1	CASSPSGGLIFTEAFF
TRBV5-5	-	TRBJ2-2	CASSLTGGGELFF
TRBV2	-	TRBJ1-2	CASKKGQANYGYTF
TRBV7-3	-	TRBJ1-6	CASSLKTGPLDSPLHF
TRBV6-6	TRBD1	TRBJ1-1	CASSERTGGHYTEAFF
TRBV5-1	-	TRBJ1-2	CASSQQGIGSRGYTF
TRBV15	-	TRBJ1-1	CATSRDTGLTEAFF
TRBV28	-	TRBJ1-6	CASSAPGHYNSPLHF
TRBV7-2	-	TRBJ2-4	CASSQRTVAKNIQYF
TRBV5-6	TRBD1	TRBJ1-1	CASSTPADRYTEAFF
TRBV7-2	-	TRBJ2-3	CASSLFSGDTQYF
TRBV5-1	TRBD1	TRBJ1-2	CASSVDRARGYTF
TRBV5-1	-	TRBJ1-2	CASSVAGNGYTF
TRBV27	TRBD1	TRBJ1-5	CASWEGQGKLFSNQPQHF
TRBV6-6	TRBD1	TRBJ1-2	CASSYSTGEFDGYTF
TRBV4-1	-	TRBJ1-5	CASSQGQGGQPQHF
TRBV18	-	TRBJ2-3	CASSPGGGLVDTQYF
TRBV5-1	TRBD1	TRBJ2-1	CASSFPGQAQRVQFF
TRBV4-3	TRBD2	TRBJ2-1	CASSLRLAVNEQFF
TRBV7-8	TRBD2	TRBJ2-3	CASNPSPGGSFTDTQYF
TRBV5-1	-	TRBJ2-2	CASSKGENTGELFF
TRBV6-6	TRBD1	TRBJ1-2	CASSFRTGGGYGYTF